The 21 T cell receptor beta chains below all came from one sample that was sequenced in a study of cytomegalovirus exposure and HLA in healthy donors. 13 Jbeta primers and 60 Vbeta primers were used for the PCR. Libraries were prepared by immunoSEQ multiplex PCR; TCRdb keeps only in-frame clonotypes and omits some of them. Here the sample spans about 120,000 clones, 74% being singletons. The sample taken for sequencing was PBMCs. Receptors originate from a human donor in good health.

The count of this clone is one. The chain employs TRBV7-6 and TRBJ1-4; TRBD1 agrees at 9 bases. This CDR3 spans 15 amino acids. Germline values: CDR1 SGHVS, CDR2 FNYEAQ. Unmatched junction bases numbered 9, after V lost 5 bases and J lost 8 bases. CDR3 coding DNA: TGTGCCAGCAGCGCCCAGACAGGGGGTGGGGAAAAACTGTTTTTT. Encoded protein: CASSAQTGGGEKLFF. Complete variable domain (other parts from reference TRBV7-6 and TRBJ1-4): GAGVSQSPRYKVTKRGQDVALRCDPISGHVSLYWYRQALGQGPEFLTYFNYEAQQDKSGLPNDRFSAERPEGSISTLTIQRTEQRDSAMYRCASSAQTGGGEKLFFGSGTQLSVL.

The chain has TRBV7-6 and TRBJ1-6; 8 bases line up with TRBD1. CDR3 size: 16 residues. The germline CDR1 and CDR2 sequences are SGHVS and FNYEAQ. J was trimmed by 8 bases and V by 4 bases; bases with no gene match: 10. CDR3 protein: CASSSGRTGIHSPLHF. The CDR3 nucleotides are TGTGCCAGCAGCTCCGGACGGACAGGGATCCATTCACCCCTCCACTTT.

The chain joins TRBV7-9 to TRBJ2-5; 9 bases agree with TRBD1. J was trimmed by 5 bases and V by 3 bases; bases with no gene match: 7. CDR1 is SEHNR, CDR2 FQNEAQ, per germline (reference sequence). The CDR3 is made up of 15 amino acids. CDR3 region: CASSFTNDRGETQYF. CDR3 DNA sequence: TGTGCCAGCAGCTTTACCAATGACAGGGGGGAGACCCAGTACTTC.

This clone appeared a single time. The chain recombines TRBV5-5 with TRBJ2-7; the match to TRBD1 covers 11 bases. Unmatched junction bases numbered 5, after V lost 3 bases and J lost 6 bases. This CDR3 has 14 amino acids. Looked up from germline, CDR1 is SGHKS and CDR2 is YYEKEE (reference sequence). The CDR3 here is CASSSGTGGVEQYF. DNA of the CDR3: TGTGCCAGCAGCTCAGGGACAGGGGGAGTCGAGCAGTACTTC.

This sequence joins TRBV7-6 and TRBJ2-5, with 9 nucleotides matching TRBD1. CDR3 size: 12 residues. Per germline, CDR1 SGHVS and CDR2 FNYEAQ. V lost 8 bases and J lost 4; bases outside the gene matches: 2. CDR3 sequence reads: CASRQGGETQYF. In DNA, the CDR3 is TGTGCCAGCCGACAGGGGGGAGAGACCCAGTACTTC. The full variable domain, in which reference TRBV7-6 and TRBJ2-5 provide the parts outside the CDR3, is GAGVSQSPRYKVTKRGQDVALRCDPISGHVSLYWYRQALGQGPEFLTYFNYEAQQDKSGLPNDRFSAERPEGSISTLTIQRTEQRDSAMYRCASRQGGETQYFGPGTRLLVL.

The chain uses TRBV30 and TRBJ2-7, with 10 bases fitting TRBD1. Germline CDR1 reads GTSNPN; CDR2 reads SVGIG (reference sequence). This CDR3 comprises 12 residues. J gave up 4 bases and V 5 bases, and 2 bases lay outside the gene matches. The CDR3 DNA follows: TGTGCCTGGCGGGACAGGGGTTACGAGCAGTACTTC. Protein product: CAWRDRGYEQYF.

This clone has a handful of counts. This chain connects TRBV6-1 to TRBJ2-5; tentatively, D is TRBD1 (6 bases). The assigned J gene may be wrong: the sequence end matches TRBJ2-7 better. Germline CDR1 reads MNHNS; CDR2 reads SASEGT. This CDR3 is 13 amino acids long. CDR3 loop: CATTGLSGYEQYF. CDR3 bases: TGTGCCACCACAGGGTTGAGCGGATACGAGCAGTACTTC.

The chain combines TRBV30 with TRBJ1-5, with 7 bases fitting TRBD1. Germline V lookup: CDR1 GTSNPN, CDR2 SVGIG (reference sequence). The V segment lost 2 bases and the J segment 9 bases; nucleotides outside the gene matches: 10. The CDR3 totals 14 residues. In DNA, the CDR3 is TGTGCCTGGAGTCGGAGACAGGGAGTACGGCCCCAGCATTTT. Translated, it gives CAWSRRQGVRPQHF.

V and J are TRBV29-1 and TRBJ2-7, with TRBD1 matching 9 bases. CDR3 length equals 14 residues. V lost 4 bases and J lost 2; bases outside the gene matches: 6. Germline V gene sequence: CDR1 SQVTM, CDR2 ANQGSEA. CDR3 amino acids: CSVGTGQGTYEQYF. In DNA, the CDR3 is TGCAGCGTTGGGACGGGACAGGGCACCTACGAGCAGTACTTC.

This chain joins TRBV29-1 and TRBJ1-2, with TRBD1 matching 7 bases. V lost 1 base, J lost 7 bases, and 15 bases stayed unmatched. Germline values: CDR1 SQVTM, CDR2 ANQGSEA. CDR3 length: 16 amino acids. CDR3 loop: CSVEAPRTGTAGGYTF. The CDR3 bases are TGCAGCGTTGAAGCCCCAAGAACCGGGACAGCGGGTGGCTACACCTTC.

The CDR3 region is CASSNPGAVMDEQFF. The CDR3 region has the DNA TGCGCCAGCAGCAACCCTGGGGCAGTCATGGATGAGCAGTTCTTC. This chain connects TRBV5-1 to TRBJ2-1; TRBD1 might be the D (5 bases). V was trimmed by 4 bases and J by 8 bases, leaving 19 bases between them. Germline loops: CDR1 SGHRS, CDR2 YFSETQ. The CDR3 has 15 amino acids.

This clone appeared once. V is TRBV28 and J is TRBJ2-5; D possibly corresponds to TRBD2 (6 bases). Between the trimmed V and J ends, which lost 5 bases and 1 base, there was a span of 20 bases. There are 17 residues in the CDR3. The V gene's germline CDR1 is MDHEN and CDR2 SYDVKM. The CDR3 nucleotides are TGTGCCAGCAGTCCTACGGCGGGGCGATTATTCCAAGAGACCCAGTACTTC. Its protein product is CASSPTAGRLFQETQYF. Variable domain in full (rest from reference TRBV28 and TRBJ2-5): DVKVTQSSRYLVKRTGEKVFLECVQDMDHENMFWYRQDPGLGLRLIYFSYDVKMKEKGDIPEGYSVSREKKERFSLILESASTNQTSMYLCASSPTAGRLFQETQYFGPGTRLLVL.

This clone was counted many times. The chain employs TRBV7-2 and TRBJ1-5; possible D gene TRBD1, 5 bases. Germline CDR1 reads SGHTA; CDR2 reads FQGNSA. V gave up 4 bases and J gave up 5 bases, with 12 bases separating them. The length of the CDR3 is 14 residues. The CDR3 region has the DNA TGTGCCAGCAGCTCTAGTACAGGATATCAGCCCCAGCATTTT. Protein: CASSSSTGYQPQHF.

This chain connects TRBV6-5 to TRBJ1-2; no definite D call. Germline V gives CDR1 MNHEY, CDR2 SVGAGI. Trimming pared 5 bases from V and 4 bases from J, leaving 11 bases between. This CDR3 is built from 13 residues. CDR3 sequence: CASSPRERYGYTF. CDR3 sequence (DNA): TGTGCCAGCAGTCCCCGCGAGCGCTATGGCTACACCTTC.

The V gene is TRBV18, the J gene TRBJ2-7; D gene uncertain. The germline CDR1 and CDR2 sequences are KGHSH and LQKENI. V was shortened by 3 bases and J by 3 bases, with 6 bases between the two germline ends. CDR3 length: 12 amino acids. As DNA, the CDR3 is TGTGCCAGCTCACCTAGCTTCTACGAGCAGTACTTC. Translation: CASSPSFYEQYF. Full variable domain (missing parts from reference TRBV18 and TRBJ2-7): NAGVMQNPRHLVRRRGQEARLRCSPMKGHSHVYWYRQLPEEGLKFMVYLQKENIIDESGMPKERFSAEFPKEGPSILRIQQVVRGDSAAYFCASSPSFYEQYFGPGTRLTVT.

This chain links TRBV28 with TRBJ2-7; D gene ambiguous. Between the trimmed V and J ends, which lost 5 bases and 3 bases, there was a span of 2 bases. This CDR3 contains 10 residues. Germline V gene lookup returns CDR1 MDHEN and CDR2 SYDVKM. CDR3 in amino acids: CASSHYEQYF. CDR3 bases: TGTGCCAGCAGTCACTACGAGCAGTACTTC.

The chain is built from TRBV5-4 and TRBJ2-6; 9 nucleotides agree with TRBD1. The length of the CDR3 is 17 residues. V trimming: 8 bases; J trimming: 4 bases; junction bases outside the gene matches: 13. From germline, CDR1 is SGHNT and CDR2 YYREEE (reference sequence). CDR3 loop: CASSPGQGVLGANVLTF. Here the CDR3 DNA reads TGTGCCAGTTCACCGGGACAGGGTGTACTCGGGGCCAACGTCCTGACTTTC.

The rearrangement joins TRBV5-6 to TRBJ2-3; 7 bases are shared with TRBD2. The CDR3 totals 17 residues. Germline-derived CDR1 and CDR2 are SGHDT and YYEEEE. The J segment lost 2 bases and the V segment lost 2 bases, leaving 11 bases of the junction unmatched. CDR3 protein: CASSFLRQAGDTDTQYF. DNA of the CDR3: TGTGCCAGCAGCTTTCTTAGGCAGGCGGGGGACACAGATACGCAGTATTTT.

J is TRBJ2-3 and V is TRBV11-3, with 11 bases fitting TRBD1. The V gene end was trimmed by 4 bases and the J gene end by 1 base; junction bases not matched to a gene: 1. Per germline, CDR1 SGHNT and CDR2 YENEEA. The CDR3 sequence is 15 residues long. The CDR3 DNA sequence: TGTGCCAGCAGCTCGGGACAGGGGGGCACAGATACGCAGTATTTT. It encodes CASSSGQGGTDTQYF.

This clone was found a few times. The chain uses TRBV5-6 and TRBJ2-4, with D tentatively TRBD2 (5 bases). The CDR3 has 14 residues. V was pared by 5 bases and J by 0 bases, with 9 bases between. The germline CDR1 and CDR2 sequences are SGHDT and YYEEEE. CDR3 amino acids: CASRKAVAKNIQYF. In DNA, the CDR3 is TGTGCCAGCAGGAAAGCGGTAGCCAAAAACATTCAGTACTTC.

The J gene is TRBJ2-2, the V gene TRBV28, with a weak D call TRBD2 (5 bases). Germline V gene lookup returns CDR1 MDHEN and CDR2 SYDVKM. CDR3 size: 18 residues. V lost 3 bases and J 0 bases, leaving 17 bases between the germline ends. The CDR3 region is CASSFSETGIPNTGELFF. The CDR3 region has the DNA TGTGCCAGCAGTTTCTCGGAGACCGGGATTCCGAACACCGGGGAGCTGTTTTTT.